This TCR beta chain was identified during a study of blood T cell repertoires in COVID-19. Study as a whole: Material from acute and convalescent COVID-19 was sourced from the United States, Italy and Spain.

Clones were sequenced by immunoSEQ multiplex PCR, and TCRdb holds only the in-frame ones, with some missing. The table lists approximately 110,000 clones, about nine tenths of them singletons. The germline gives CDR1 MGHDK, CDR2 SYGVNS. V lost 3 bases to trimming and J lost 0 bases, with 9 bases between them. The length of the CDR3 is 15 residues. The specimen was peripheral blood. The chain carries TRBV25-1 and TRBJ1-5; D is unresolved. The TCR sequence derives from a man between 40 and 49 years old with acute or convalescent COVID-19. The CDR3 DNA is TGTGCCAGCAGTGATGGTCACATTAGCAATCAGCCCCAGCATTTT. Protein product: CASSDGHISNQPQHF.